Below, one T cell receptor beta chain is given with its context. The data were obtained in a study of T cell responses to AZD1222 COVID-19 vaccine. V dropped 5 bases and J dropped 3 bases, with 7 bases sitting between them. CDR1 and CDR2 from the germline V gene are DFQATT and SNEGSKA (reference sequence). CDR3 length: 11 amino acids. The data were produced by immunoSEQ multiplex PCR, yet TCRdb's version contains in-frame clones alone and is incomplete. The sample records around 70,000 clones, 85% to 90% being singletons. The specimen was peripheral blood, collected 28 days after the second dose of the MenACWY control vaccine. This TCR was recovered from an adult who received the MenACWY meningococcal vaccine as a control. The J gene is TRBJ1-1, the V gene TRBV20-1; D ambiguous. The CDR3 region is CSAGGDTEAFF. In DNA, the CDR3 is TGCAGTGCTGGTGGGGACACTGAAGCTTTCTTT.